This T cell receptor beta chain was obtained from a study of T cell repertoires in cytomegalovirus infection. Trimming removed 3 bases at V and 7 bases at J, with 19 bases between. CDR1 is SEHNR, CDR2 FQNEAQ, per germline (reference sequence). The CDR3 spans 16 residues. This clonotype was seen many times. What it binds is unknown. Each CDR3 protein gets one entry after TCRdb re-called the reads with MiXCR. The sample lists roughly 230,000 distinct CDR3 sequences; 22% were seen once. Whole-study results and caveats: Cumulative frequency of public TCR beta families picked out carriers of CMV plus the relevant HLA. Across the ex vivo response, the dominant clonotypes were HLA-C-restricted CMV-specific TCR beta clonotypes.

This sequence originates from a human donor in good health (CMV status not recorded). Some clones in this sample may be carry-over from other donors' samples. The chain employs TRBV7-9 and TRBJ2-1; D unresolved. The sample taken for sequencing was CD8+ T cells from PBMCs. The CDR3 reads CASSFGPSVSLNEQFF. The CDR3 DNA reads as TGTGCCAGCAGCTTTGGGCCTAGTGTGTCCCTAAATGAGCAGTTCTTC.